This T cell receptor beta chain was recorded in a study of Ad26.COV2.S vaccination and SARS-CoV-2 variants. Study as a whole: By the intramuscular route, Ad26.COV2.S was given once, or twice 56 days apart. Study results and limitations: TCR breadth and depth estimates may have understated total T cell responses.

Treatment noted: 19 received Ad26.COV2.S at low or high dose, single or two shots; roughly 5 received placebo; per-sample allocation not given. Samples analyzed were those drawn on day 63 after the first vaccine or placebo injection. An adult donor aged 18-55 years was enrolled in Boston. Participants' vaccine, an Ad26 vector, delivered Wuhan-strain SARS-CoV-2 spike. Clones were read by immunoSEQ multiplex PCR, and TCRdb kept only the in-frame ones, dropping some. The sample holds about 410,000 clones; around 85% are singletons and the top ten take roughly 3.2%. V lost 4 bases to trimming and J lost 9 bases, with 15 bases between them. In germline, CDR1 is MNHEY, CDR2 SVGAGI. The CDR3 length is 13 residues. As for this clone: Its cognate antigen is unknown.

V is TRBV6-5 and J is TRBJ1-1, with D possibly TRBD1 on 6 matching bases. The specimen was peripheral blood, collected in a trial of Ad26.COV2.S vaccine versus placebo. The origin of this receptor is a person aged 18-60 years who received the Ad26.COV2.S COVID-19 vaccine or a placebo. The CDR3 loop is CASSSNPDSQAFF. CDR3 coding DNA: TGTGCCAGCAGTTCCAATCCGGACAGTCAAGCTTTCTTT.